This TCR beta chain came from a study of technical replicates of blood from a handful of donors. Some clones are missing from TCRdb's copy, which holds only in-frame ones; the method was immunoSEQ multiplex PCR. The table includes about 49,000 clones, about 94% detected once. Sequenced material: PBMCs. The receptor was derived from a human donor in good health. Some clones in this sample may be carry-over from other donors' samples.

The CDR3 bases are TGTGCCAGCAGCTCTAGGACAGAAACGAACACTGAAGCTTTCTTT. Encoded protein: CASSSRTETNTEAFF. The chain links TRBV5-4 to TRBJ1-1; D is possibly TRBD1 (6 bases). Trimming cost V 3 bases and J 1 base, with 13 bases left between them. Germline CDR1 reads SGHNT; CDR2 reads YYREEE (reference sequence). The CDR3 length is 15 residues. The full variable domain, its missing parts supplied by reference TRBV5-4 and TRBJ1-1, is ETGVTQSPTHLIKTRGQQVTLRCSSQSGHNTVSWYQQALGQGPQFIFQYYREEENGRGNFPPRFSGLQFPNYSSELNVNALELDDSALYLCASSSRTETNTEAFFGQGTRLTVV.